This T cell receptor (beta chain) comes out of a study of T cells in Graves' hyperthyroidism and ophthalmopathy. Germline lookup yields CDR1 LNHNV and CDR2 YYDKDF (reference sequence). This CDR3 is built from 15 residues. Trimming took off 0 bases at V and 1 base at J, with 6 bases between the two ends. Amplification of TCR beta CDR3 regions was performed using RNA transcripts as template. A first-round RT-PCR of the TCR CDR3 used the HTBI primer set. TCRdb called the multiplex PCR reads again in MiXCR, with one record for every CDR3 protein. The table shows about 610,000 distinct CDR3 sequences, with around 16% occurring only once. As concerns this clonotype: Antigen specificity is unknown.

Overall study results and limits: Expanded thyroid clonotypes (above 0.001) were mostly also found in blood.

The TCR was taken from a middle-aged woman with Graves' ophthalmopathy. The sample was blood. The J gene is TRBJ2-2, the V gene TRBV15, with D perhaps TRBD2 (5 bases). The CDR3: CATSRDRGNTGELFF. The CDR3 DNA follows: TGTGCCACCAGCAGAGATCGGGGGAACACCGGGGAGCTGTTTTTT.